These T cell receptor beta chains were read from a single sample in a study of T-cell reconstitution after alpha-beta-depleted transplantation in children. TCRdb ran MiXCR on the PCR reads and lists one entry per CDR3 protein. The table has 900,000 or so distinct CDR3 sequences, about 16% seen once. This specimen was PBMCs, mostly from graft donor cells, taken 360 days after TCRalphabeta/CD19-depleted stem cell transplant. All receptors derive from a male patient between 5 and 17 years old who had a stem cell transplant for acute lymphoblastic leukemia, so the T cells may come from the graft donor. CDR3s include the opening cysteine and the closing phenylalanine or tryptophan. D genes are given only for firm matches. The size entry is marked missing in some rows and otherwise reads once, few, many or a size class.

J gene,clone size,D gene,V gene,CDR3 DNA,CDR3 protein
TRBJ2-7,few,-,TRBV7-9,TGTGCCAGCAGACCTGGGACAAATGGCTACGAGCAGTACTTC,CASRPGTNGYEQYF
TRBJ2-1,-,-,TRBV7-2,TGTGCCAGCAGCCTGACATCGGCGCAGTTCTTC,CASSLTSAQFF
TRBJ2-4,-,-,TRBV7-9,TGTGCCAGCAGCTCCTGGAGACTAGCCAAAAACATTCAGTACTTC,CASSSWRLAKNIQYF
TRBJ2-4,few,TRBD2,TRBV12-3/TRBV12-4,TGTGCCAGCCTGAACGGGGGGTTGGGCAAAAACATTCAGTACTTC,CASLNGGLGKNIQYF
TRBJ2-7,-,TRBD2,TRBV15,TGTGCCACCAGCAGAGGAACCCAGCGGGACTTGCCCGAGCAGTACTTC,CATSRGTQRDLPEQYF
TRBJ2-5,-,-,TRBV24-1,TGTGCCACCAGTGACCCCCCGTTCGAGACCCAGTACTTC,CATSDPPFETQYF
TRBJ2-5,few,TRBD1,TRBV12-3/TRBV12-4,TGTGCCAGCAGTTTTTTTCGTTCCCTTCGGCCAGGGGGCCTGGAAGAGACCCAGTACTTC,CASSFFRSLRPGGLEETQYF
TRBJ2-5,few,-,TRBV10-3,TGTGCCATCAGTGAGTCCCCGGGGAAGGAAGAGACCCAGTACTTC,CAISESPGKEETQYF
TRBJ2-5,few,TRBD2,TRBV13,TGTGCCAGCAGCTCGGGACTAGCGGGATGGGAGACCCAGTACTTC,CASSSGLAGWETQYF
TRBJ2-1,few,TRBD2,TRBV29-1,TGCAGCACGCCGGGACTAGCGGGAGGGCCGAATGAGCAGTTCTTC,CSTPGLAGGPNEQFF
TRBJ2-7,-,-,TRBV30,TGTGCCTGGGGGGACGGGGCCACCTACGAGCAGTACTTC,CAWGDGATYEQYF
TRBJ2-7,many,-,TRBV7-9,TGTGCCAGCAGCTTAGATCAAAAGCAGTACTTC,CASSLDQKQYF
TRBJ2-6,-,-,TRBV20-1,TGCAGTGCTAGACCTCGGGGCTCTGGGGCCAACGTCCTGACTTTC,CSARPRGSGANVLTF
TRBJ2-2,-,-,TRBV4-1,TGCGCCAGCAGCCAAGTGAGGTCGGGCGGGGAGCTGTTTTTT,CASSQVRSGGELFF
TRBJ2-1,many,-,TRBV21-1,TGTGCCAGCGCCAGGGGGACAGTTACCTACAATGAGCAGTTCTTC,CASARGTVTYNEQFF
TRBJ2-1,-,TRBD2,TRBV20-1,TGCAGTGCTCCCACTAGCGGGAGAGCCTTCTTCTACAATGAGCAGTTCTTC,CSAPTSGRAFFYNEQFF
TRBJ1-4,-,-,TRBV18,TGTGCCAGCTCACCACCGGGGAGAGGAGAAAAACTGTTTTTT,CASSPPGRGEKLFF
TRBJ2-1,-,-,TRBV20-1,TGCAGTGCTAGGGCAACCTCCCCGCTATGGCACAATGAGCAGTTCTTC,CSARATSPLWHNEQFF
TRBJ1-3,few,-,TRBV5-1,TGCGCCAGCAGCTCCTGGGGCGGAGATCTTGGAAACACCATATATTTT,CASSSWGGDLGNTIYF
TRBJ2-5,few,-,TRBV13,TGTGCCAGCAGCCATCCCCAGGGCTACACCCAGTACTTC,CASSHPQGYTQYF
TRBJ2-7,few,-,TRBV4-1,TGCGCCAGCAGCCAAGATGGGGGACTCGCTACCTACGAGCAGTACTTC,CASSQDGGLATYEQYF
TRBJ2-2,-,-,TRBV12-3/TRBV12-4,TGTGCCAGCAGTTTAGGAAGCTCTGAGCTGTTTTTT,CASSLGSSELFF
TRBJ2-3,-,-,TRBV18,TGTGCCAGCTCACCACGGAGGACAGTCCTTAGCACAGATACGCAGTATTTT,CASSPRRTVLSTDTQYF
TRBJ2-1,-,-,TRBV12-3/TRBV12-4,TGTGCCAGCAGTTTCGTGGGGGGCAATGAGCAGTTCTTC,CASSFVGGNEQFF
TRBJ2-5,few,-,TRBV12-3/TRBV12-4,TGTGCCAGCAGTTTCTCAATGGCCCCTATCCAAGAGACCCAGTACTTC,CASSFSMAPIQETQYF
TRBJ2-3,-,-,TRBV7-3,TGTGCCAGCAGCTCCTCAGGACTAACCACAGATACGCAGTATTTT,CASSSSGLTTDTQYF
TRBJ1-5,few,TRBD1,TRBV6-1,TGTGCCAGCAGTCGGGACAGGGCGAGAAATCAGCCCCAGCATTTT,CASSRDRARNQPQHF
TRBJ2-4,few,-,TRBV29-1,TGCAGCGTTGTGGCCGACATTCAGTACTTC,CSVVADIQYF
TRBJ1-5,few,TRBD1,TRBV7-2,TGTGCCAGCAGCTTCTACCGGGACAGTCAGCCCCAGCATTTT,CASSFYRDSQPQHF
TRBJ2-7,many,-,TRBV7-2,TGTGCCAGCAGCTTCGAGGAGGTGGGCGAGCAGTACTTC,CASSFEEVGEQYF
TRBJ2-7,few,TRBD2,TRBV20-1,TGCAGTGCTAGAGCGGGGCTAGCGGTTTACGAGCAGTACTTC,CSARAGLAVYEQYF
TRBJ1-6,-,-,TRBV6-1,TGTGCCAGCGTACAGACTTCCTATAATTCACCCCTCCACTTT,CASVQTSYNSPLHF
TRBJ1-1,few,-,TRBV7-9,TGTGCCAGCAGTGGACGGATCGAAGCTTTCTTT,CASSGRIEAFF